The table lists the clone carrying this T cell receptor (beta chain) with many counts. The target antigen is unknown. The CDR3 has 18 residues. Germline-derived CDR1 and CDR2 are LGHNA and YSLEER. Unmatched junction bases numbered 10, after V lost 0 bases and J lost 7 bases. This entry belongs to a study of early T cells in non-severe SARS-CoV-2 infection. Background on the study: Chains were unpaired, as sequencing was done on bulk RNA from unsorted whole blood. Points from the study as a whole: Reliance on VDJdb matching favored anti-spike CD8 responses; private and CD4 specificities were missed.

TCRdb fed the 5' RACE reads into MiXCR, producing one record per CDR3 protein. The sample has about 52,000 distinct CDR3 sequences, approximately 11% seen once. The sequence was collected from an adult who was a healthcare worker with PCR-confirmed SARS-CoV-2 infection or an uninfected control (not recorded which). The rearrangement links TRBV4-3 to TRBJ2-1; 12 bases align to TRBD2. Sequencing was performed on whole blood. CDR3 in amino acids: CASSQEGLAGGNRNEQFF. DNA of the CDR3: TGCGCCAGCAGCCAAGAAGGGCTAGCGGGAGGGAATAGGAATGAGCAGTTCTTC.